This TCR beta chain was documented in a study of cytomegalovirus exposure and HLA in healthy donors. General study results and limits: The study labeled 164 TCR beta chains cytomegalovirus-associated. Some highly shared sequence variants likely arose as a pipeline artifact.

Likely unrecorded immune exposures existed in these nominally healthy donors. V lost 5 bases, J lost 3 bases, and 17 bases lay in between. Germline V gene sequence: CDR1 SNHLY, CDR2 FYNNEI. This CDR3 is built from 16 residues. 13 Jbeta primers and 60 Vbeta primers were used for the PCR. In the authors' workflow: Per a later analysis, the number of unique TCR beta chains was some 82 million, of which about 11 million were shared. The repertoire was sequenced with immunoSEQ multiplex PCR; TCRdb's copy has only in-frame clones and lacks some. For V, J and clone size, that table is used; D and trimming come from the DNA. Here the sample spans around 89,000 clones, about 84% being singletons. Notes on this clone: Its antigen is not identified.

The receptor was isolated from a girl aged 2-10 years in good health and CMV-seropositive. This chain links TRBV2 with TRBJ1-5; D remains ambiguous. Source material: PBMCs. CDR3 nucleotides: TGTGCCAGCAGTCAGGACGGGAGGGATGACAATCAGCCCCAGCATTTT. As protein: CASSQDGRDDNQPQHF.